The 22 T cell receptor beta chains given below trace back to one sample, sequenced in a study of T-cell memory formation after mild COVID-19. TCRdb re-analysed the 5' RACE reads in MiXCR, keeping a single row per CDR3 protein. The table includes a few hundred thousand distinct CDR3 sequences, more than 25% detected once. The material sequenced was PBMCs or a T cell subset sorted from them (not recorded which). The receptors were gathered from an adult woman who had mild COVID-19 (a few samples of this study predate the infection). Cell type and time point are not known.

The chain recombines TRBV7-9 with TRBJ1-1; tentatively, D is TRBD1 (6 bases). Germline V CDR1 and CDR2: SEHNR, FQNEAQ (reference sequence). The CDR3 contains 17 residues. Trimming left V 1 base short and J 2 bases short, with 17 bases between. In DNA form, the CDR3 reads TGTGCCAGCAGCTTAGGGGACACCAACTGGGGCAACACTGAAGCTTTCTTT. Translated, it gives CASSLGDTNWGNTEAFF.

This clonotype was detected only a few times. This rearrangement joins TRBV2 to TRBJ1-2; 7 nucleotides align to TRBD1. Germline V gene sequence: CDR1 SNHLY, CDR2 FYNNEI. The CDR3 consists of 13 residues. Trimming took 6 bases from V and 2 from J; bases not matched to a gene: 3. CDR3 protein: CASSVGQNYGYTF. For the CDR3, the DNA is TGTGCCAGCAGCGTGGGACAGAACTATGGCTACACCTTC.

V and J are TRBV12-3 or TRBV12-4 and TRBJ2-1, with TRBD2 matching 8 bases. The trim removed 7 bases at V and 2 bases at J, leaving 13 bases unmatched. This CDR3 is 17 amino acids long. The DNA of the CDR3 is TGTGCCAGCACCCAATCCAGCGGGGGCCGAACCTACAATGAGCAGTTCTTC. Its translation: CASTQSSGGRTYNEQFF.

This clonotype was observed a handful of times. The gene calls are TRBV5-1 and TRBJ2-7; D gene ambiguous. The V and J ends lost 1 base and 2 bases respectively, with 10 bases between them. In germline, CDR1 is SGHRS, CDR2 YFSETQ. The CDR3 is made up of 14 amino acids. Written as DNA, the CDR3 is TGCGCCAGCAGCTTGTCAGGCAGTACCTACGAGCAGTACTTC. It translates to CASSLSGSTYEQYF.

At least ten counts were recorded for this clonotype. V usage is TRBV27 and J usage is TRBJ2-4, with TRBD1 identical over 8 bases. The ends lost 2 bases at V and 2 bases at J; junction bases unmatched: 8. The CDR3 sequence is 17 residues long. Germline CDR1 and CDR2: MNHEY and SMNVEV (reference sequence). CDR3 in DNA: TGTGCCAGCAGTTTAGGGTCAGGGGGCGTTTCCAAAAACATTCAGTACTTC. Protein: CASSLGSGGVSKNIQYF.

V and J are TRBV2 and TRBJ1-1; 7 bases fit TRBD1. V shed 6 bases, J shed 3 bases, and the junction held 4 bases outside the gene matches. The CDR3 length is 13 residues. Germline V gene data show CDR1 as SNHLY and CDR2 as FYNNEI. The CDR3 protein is CASRKDRDTEAFF. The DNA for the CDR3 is TGTGCCAGCAGGAAAGACAGGGACACTGAAGCTTTCTTT.

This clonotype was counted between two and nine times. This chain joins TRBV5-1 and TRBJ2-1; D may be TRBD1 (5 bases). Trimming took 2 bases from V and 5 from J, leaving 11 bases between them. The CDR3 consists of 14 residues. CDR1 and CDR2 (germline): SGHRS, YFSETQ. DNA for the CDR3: TGCGCCAGCAGCTTAGGGGCACTTGACAATGAGCAGTTCTTC. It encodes CASSLGALDNEQFF.

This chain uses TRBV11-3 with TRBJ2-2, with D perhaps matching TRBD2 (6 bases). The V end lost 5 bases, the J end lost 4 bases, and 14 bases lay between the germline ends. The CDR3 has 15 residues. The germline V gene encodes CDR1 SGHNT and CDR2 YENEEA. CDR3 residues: CASSRLEGSTGELFF. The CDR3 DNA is TGTGCCAGCAGCCGATTGGAGGGGAGCACCGGGGAGCTGTTTTTT. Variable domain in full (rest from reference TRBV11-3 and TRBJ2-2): EAGVVQSPRYKIIEKKQPVAFWCNPISGHNTLYWYLQNLGQGPELLIRYENEEAVDDSQLPKDRFSAERLKGVDSTLKIQPAELGDSAVYLCASSRLEGSTGELFFGEGSRLTVL.

The CDR3 DNA sequence: TGTGCCAGCAGCCGCCGGACAGGGGGAGACACTGAAGCTTTCTTT. Residues: CASSRRTGGDTEAFF. The rearrangement joins TRBV3-1 to TRBJ1-1; 10 bases agree with TRBD1. The CDR3 runs to 15 residues. With 4 bases clipped from V and 3 bases from J, the junction kept 5 bases outside the gene matches. The V gene's germline CDR1 is LGHDT and CDR2 YNNKEL (reference sequence).

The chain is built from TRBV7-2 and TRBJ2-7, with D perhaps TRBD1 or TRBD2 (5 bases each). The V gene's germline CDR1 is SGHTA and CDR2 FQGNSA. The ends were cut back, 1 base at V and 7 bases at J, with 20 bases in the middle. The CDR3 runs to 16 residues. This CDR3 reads CASSLVGRESGGEQYF. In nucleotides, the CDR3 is TGTGCCAGCAGCTTAGTGGGCAGGGAGAGCGGCGGGGAGCAGTACTTC.

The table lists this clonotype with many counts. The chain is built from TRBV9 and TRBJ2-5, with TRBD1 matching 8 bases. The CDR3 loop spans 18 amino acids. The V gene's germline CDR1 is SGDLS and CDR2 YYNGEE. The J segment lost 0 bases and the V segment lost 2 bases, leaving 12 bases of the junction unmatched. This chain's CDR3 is CASSVSIQGTGDQETQYF. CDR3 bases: TGTGCCAGCAGCGTTTCCATCCAAGGGACAGGCGACCAAGAGACCCAGTACTTC.

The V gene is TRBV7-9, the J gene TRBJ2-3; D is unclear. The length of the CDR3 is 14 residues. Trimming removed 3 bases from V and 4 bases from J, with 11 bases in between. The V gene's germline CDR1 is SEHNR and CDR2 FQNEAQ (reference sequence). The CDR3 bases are TGTGCCAGCAGCTTTAACCCGGCCCCAGATACGCAGTATTTT. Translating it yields CASSFNPAPDTQYF.

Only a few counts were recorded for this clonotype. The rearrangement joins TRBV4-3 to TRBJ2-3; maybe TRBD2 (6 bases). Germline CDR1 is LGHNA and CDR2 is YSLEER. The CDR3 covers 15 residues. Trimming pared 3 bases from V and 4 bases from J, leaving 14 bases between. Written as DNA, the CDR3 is TGCGCCAGCAGCCAGGGCGGGCCGGGAGCAGATACGCAGTATTTT. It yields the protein CASSQGGPGADTQYF.

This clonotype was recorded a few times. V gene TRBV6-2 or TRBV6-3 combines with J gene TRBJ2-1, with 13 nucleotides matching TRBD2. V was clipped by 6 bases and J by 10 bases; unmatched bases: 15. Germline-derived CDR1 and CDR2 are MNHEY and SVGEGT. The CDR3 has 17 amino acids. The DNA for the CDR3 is TGTGCCAGCAGCTACAAACAGGGGGGACTAGCGGGGCAAGAGCAGTTCTTC. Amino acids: CASSYKQGGLAGQEQFF.

This CDR3 reads CASSEDGAGANVLTF. CDR3 DNA sequence: TGTGCCAGCAGTGAAGACGGCGCTGGGGCCAACGTCCTGACTTTC. This chain uses TRBV6-4 with TRBJ2-6; D uncertain. Germline V gene data show CDR1 as MRHNA and CDR2 as SNTAGT. The CDR3 contains 15 residues. The V gene lost 3 bases and the J gene lost 2 bases, with 8 bases spanning the gap.

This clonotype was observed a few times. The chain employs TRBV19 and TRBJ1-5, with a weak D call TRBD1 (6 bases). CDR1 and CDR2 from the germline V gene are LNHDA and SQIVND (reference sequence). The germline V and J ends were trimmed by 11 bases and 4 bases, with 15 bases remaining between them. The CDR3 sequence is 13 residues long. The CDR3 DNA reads TGTGCCGGAGCAACAGGGTTTAATCAGCCCCAGCATTTT. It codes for CAGATGFNQPQHF.

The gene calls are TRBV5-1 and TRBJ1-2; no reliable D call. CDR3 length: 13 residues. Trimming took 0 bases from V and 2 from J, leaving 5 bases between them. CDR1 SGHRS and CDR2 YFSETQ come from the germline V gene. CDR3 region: CASSLAQNYGYTF. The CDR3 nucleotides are TGCGCCAGCAGCTTGGCACAGAACTATGGCTACACCTTC.

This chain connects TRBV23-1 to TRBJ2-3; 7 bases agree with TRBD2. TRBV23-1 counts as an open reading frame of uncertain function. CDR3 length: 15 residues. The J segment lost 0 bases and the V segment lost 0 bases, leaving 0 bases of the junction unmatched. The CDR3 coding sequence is TGCGCCAGCAGTCAATCGCGGGGGAGCACAGATACGCAGTATTTT. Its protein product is CASSQSRGSTDTQYF.

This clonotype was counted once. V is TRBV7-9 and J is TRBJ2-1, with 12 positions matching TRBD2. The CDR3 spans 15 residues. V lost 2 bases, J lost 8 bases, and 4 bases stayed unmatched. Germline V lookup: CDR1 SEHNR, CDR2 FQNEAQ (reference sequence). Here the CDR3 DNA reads TGTGCCAGCAGCTTACTAGCGGGAGGGCGGGATGAGCAGTTCTTC. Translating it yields CASSLLAGGRDEQFF.

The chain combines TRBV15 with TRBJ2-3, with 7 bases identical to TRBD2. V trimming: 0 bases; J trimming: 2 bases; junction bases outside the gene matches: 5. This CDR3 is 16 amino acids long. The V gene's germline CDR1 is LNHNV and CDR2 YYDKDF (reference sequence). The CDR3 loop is CATSRERGILTDTQYF. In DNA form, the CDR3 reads TGTGCCACCAGCAGAGAGCGGGGGATTCTCACAGATACGCAGTATTTT. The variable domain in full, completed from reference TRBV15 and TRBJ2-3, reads DAMVIQNPRYQVTQFGKPVTLSCSQTLNHNVMYWYQQKSSQAPKLLFHYYDKDFNNEADTPDNFQSRRPNTSFCFLDIRSPGLGDTAMYLCATSRERGILTDTQYFGPGTRLTVL.

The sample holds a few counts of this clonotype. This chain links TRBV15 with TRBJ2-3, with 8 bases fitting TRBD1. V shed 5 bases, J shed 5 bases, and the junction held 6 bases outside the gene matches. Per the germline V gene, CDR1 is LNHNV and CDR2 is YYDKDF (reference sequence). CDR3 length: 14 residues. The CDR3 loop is CATSSQGVGDTQYF. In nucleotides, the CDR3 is TGTGCCACCAGCTCACAGGGGGTCGGAGATACGCAGTATTTT. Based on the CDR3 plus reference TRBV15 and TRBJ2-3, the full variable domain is DAMVIQNPRYQVTQFGKPVTLSCSQTLNHNVMYWYQQKSSQAPKLLFHYYDKDFNNEADTPDNFQSRRPNTSFCFLDIRSPGLGDTAMYLCATSSQGVGDTQYFGPGTRLTVL.

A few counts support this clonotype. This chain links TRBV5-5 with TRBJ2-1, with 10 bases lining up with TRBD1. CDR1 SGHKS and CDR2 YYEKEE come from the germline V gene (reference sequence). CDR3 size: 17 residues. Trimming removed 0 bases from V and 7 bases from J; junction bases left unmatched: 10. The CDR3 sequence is CASSLVWDRGAGNEQFF. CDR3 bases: TGTGCCAGCAGCTTGGTGTGGGACAGGGGCGCAGGAAATGAGCAGTTCTTC.